Listed here are 21 T cell receptor beta chains from one sample, sequenced in a study of regulatory T cells in long-lasting Graves disease. The sample's time point: newly diagnosed GD, antithyroid drugs for less than 3 months. There was RNA extracted from PBMCs, and the TCR library was made from it. The TCR beta library used iRepertoire HTBI primers with Arm-PCR amplification of CDR3. TCRdb reanalysed the multiplex PCR reads using MiXCR and keeps one entry per CDR3 protein. The sample comprises fewer than 650,000 distinct CDR3 sequences, roughly 15% of which are singletons, and roughly 18% rests with the top ten. The same data also went into a second study, on T cells in Graves' hyperthyroidism and ophthalmopathy.

The source was peripheral blood mononuclear cells (PBMCs), collected at new diagnosis, from a patient treated with antithyroid drugs. The source is a woman aged 30 to 39 with Graves disease.

The gene calls are TRBV5-1 and TRBJ1-1, with a possible D match to TRBD1 (5 bases). V lost 4 bases, J lost 2 bases, and 12 bases lay in between. Per the germline V gene, CDR1 is SGHRS and CDR2 is YFSETQ. The CDR3 is 14 residues long. CDR3 region: CASSTGAHNTEAFF. The CDR3 DNA reads as TGCGCCAGCAGCACCGGGGCACACAACACTGAAGCTTTCTTT.

This chain links TRBV4-1 with TRBJ1-2; the D gene is possibly TRBD1 (5 bases). Per the germline V gene, CDR1 is MGHRA and CDR2 is YSYEKL. This CDR3 is built from 16 residues. V was pared by 2 bases and J by 4 bases, with 17 bases between. The CDR3 sequence is CASSQTWDGAAYGYTF. The DNA for the CDR3 is TGCGCCAGCAGCCAAACCTGGGACGGCGCGGCCTATGGCTACACCTTC.

The chain joins TRBV20-1 to TRBJ2-7, with D possibly matching TRBD2 (6 bases). Germline CDR1 and CDR2: DFQATT and SNEGSKA (reference sequence). This CDR3 comprises 12 residues. Trimming took off 6 bases at V and 5 bases at J, with 14 bases between the two ends. The CDR3 coding sequence is TGCAGTGCCAACCCCCCTAGCGACGAGCAGTACTTC. Amino acid sequence: CSANPPSDEQYF.

V is TRBV9 and J is TRBJ2-2; D is possibly TRBD1 (6 bases). Trimming took 6 bases from V and 4 from J, leaving 10 bases between them. The V gene's germline CDR1 is SGDLS and CDR2 YYNGEE. The CDR3 extends over 13 amino acids. The CDR3 here is CASTRGLTGELFF. The CDR3, as DNA: TGTGCCAGCACCAGGGGCCTCACCGGGGAGCTGTTTTTT.

This clonotype was found many times. The chain joins TRBV2 to TRBJ2-3; tentatively, D is TRBD2 (5 bases). CDR3 length equals 15 residues. The V gene lost 5 bases and the J gene lost 7 bases, with 19 bases spanning the gap. CDR1 is SNHLY, CDR2 FYNNEI, per germline. Here the CDR3 reads CASSKSGRSVHTQYF. CDR3 bases: TGTGCCAGCAGTAAGAGCGGCCGGAGTGTGCATACGCAGTATTTT.

This clonotype was detected many times. The chain is built from TRBV6-1 and TRBJ2-7, with D possibly matching TRBD1 (5 bases). This CDR3 contains 16 residues. In germline, CDR1 is MNHNS, CDR2 SASEGT. V was shortened by 3 bases and J by 4 bases, with 19 bases between the two germline ends. CDR3 sequence (DNA): TGTGCCAGCAGTGATCCGTTTGGAGACAGCACTTACGAGCAGTACTTC. Encoded protein: CASSDPFGDSTYEQYF.

In this sample, this clonotype turned up a few times. V gene TRBV29-1 combines with J gene TRBJ1-2; D gene unclear. The CDR3 extends over 13 amino acids. V was pared by 3 bases and J by 4 bases, with 12 bases between. Germline CDR1 SQVTM, CDR2 ANQGSEA. The CDR3 reads CSVDTARRYGYTF. The CDR3 nucleotides are TGCAGCGTTGATACTGCCAGGCGCTATGGCTACACCTTC.

This chain connects TRBV7-2 to TRBJ2-3; TRBD2 agrees at 9 bases. CDR3 length: 15 residues. CDR1 SGHTA and CDR2 FQGNSA come from the germline V gene. The trim removed 5 bases at V and 4 bases at J, leaving 7 bases unmatched. Here the CDR3 reads CASSISGSSSDTQYF. The CDR3 nucleotides are TGTGCCAGCAGCATTAGCGGGAGCAGTTCAGATACGCAGTATTTT.

This clonotype appeared many times. The rearrangement links TRBV20-1 to TRBJ2-7, with a possible D match to TRBD1 (6 bases). V was shortened by 5 bases and J by 2 bases, with 16 bases between the two germline ends. Germline V gene data show CDR1 as DFQATT and CDR2 as SNEGSKA (reference sequence). The CDR3 contains 14 residues. The CDR3 nucleotides are TGCAGTGCTCGAACCCCGACAGGTACCTACGAGCAGTACTTC. Encoded protein: CSARTPTGTYEQYF.

Regarding this clonotype: A read error may be the cause here, since a much bigger clone is one base away. This chain connects TRBV28 to TRBJ1-5; TRBD1 matches at 7 bases. The germline CDR1 and CDR2 sequences are MDHEN and SYDVKM. CDR3 length: 14 amino acids. The trim removed 8 bases at V and 6 bases at J, leaving 10 bases unmatched. In DNA, the CDR3 is TGTGCCAGCTGGGTCCCAGGGGGGAGTCAGCCCCAGCATTTT. Its translation: CASWVPGGSQPQHF.

This clonotype has just a few counts. V is TRBV3-1 and J is TRBJ1-1; D is possibly TRBD1 (6 bases). Per the germline V gene, CDR1 is LGHDT and CDR2 is YNNKEL (reference sequence). V gave up 0 bases and J gave up 4 bases, with 21 bases separating them. The CDR3 extends over 18 amino acids. Here the CDR3 reads CASSQDQGIQGRGTEAFF. The CDR3 nucleotides are TGTGCCAGCAGCCAAGATCAGGGGATACAGGGTCGGGGCACTGAAGCTTTCTTT.

V is TRBV13 and J is TRBJ2-7; 9 bases map to TRBD2. V shed 11 bases and J 5 bases; nucleotides not matched to a gene: 19. This CDR3 has 16 residues. Germline CDR1 is PRHDT and CDR2 is FYEKMQ (reference sequence). In DNA, the CDR3 is TGTGCCTCCAGGGGTAATAAGGCTAGCGGGATCCACGAGCAGTACTTC. This encodes CASRGNKASGIHEQYF. Full variable domain (missing parts from reference TRBV13 and TRBJ2-7): AAGVIQSPRHLIKEKRETATLKCYPIPRHDTVYWYQQGPGQDPQFLISFYEKMQSDKGSIPDRFSAQQFSDYHSELNMSSLELGDSALYFCASRGNKASGIHEQYFGPGTRLTVT.

This clonotype was seen many times. The chain uses TRBV30 and TRBJ2-5; TRBD1 matches 9 bases. CDR1 is GTSNPN, CDR2 SVGIG, per germline (reference sequence). The CDR3 runs to 15 residues. The V and J ends lost 1 base and 5 bases, in that order; junction bases with no gene match: 8. CDR3 sequence reads: CAWSEDSGTGETQYF. The CDR3 DNA sequence: TGTGCCTGGAGTGAGGACTCCGGGACAGGGGAGACCCAGTACTTC.

This sequence joins TRBV6-1 and TRBJ2-2; D may be TRBD2 (6 bases). The CDR3 loop spans 15 amino acids. Per germline, CDR1 MNHNS and CDR2 SASEGT. Between the trimmed V and J ends, which lost 6 bases and 0 bases, there was a span of 11 bases. The DNA for the CDR3 is TGTGCCAGCAGCTCCGGGACTTCGAACACCGGGGAGCTGTTTTTT. Protein sequence: CASSSGTSNTGELFF.

CDR3 DNA: TGTGCCTACAACCGGGACAGGGGCCATACGCAGTATTTT. Residues: CAYNRDRGHTQYF. The rearrangement uses TRBV30 and TRBJ2-3; 10 bases map to TRBD1. Trimming removed 7 bases from V and 7 bases from J; junction bases left unmatched: 8. The germline gives CDR1 GTSNPN, CDR2 SVGIG (reference sequence). CDR3 length: 13 residues.

This clonotype was seen at least ten times. The V call is TRBV2, the J call TRBJ1-5; D unclear. Germline lookup yields CDR1 SNHLY and CDR2 FYNNEI. Trimming removed 3 bases at V and 0 bases at J, with 6 bases between. The CDR3 contains 14 residues. The DNA of the CDR3 is TGTGCCAGCAGTGATTCCCATAGCAATCAGCCCCAGCATTTT. Amino acids: CASSDSHSNQPQHF.

The table lists this clonotype with many counts. The rearrangement uses TRBV5-1 and TRBJ1-5, with a possible D match to TRBD1 (6 bases). The germline V and J ends were trimmed by 1 base and 6 bases, with 14 bases remaining between them. CDR3 size: 15 residues. Germline assignment: CDR1 SGHRS and CDR2 YFSETQ. The CDR3: CASSLTGGRGQPQHF. As DNA, the CDR3 is TGCGCCAGCAGCTTGACAGGCGGCAGGGGTCAGCCCCAGCATTTT.

This clonotype has at least ten counts. The chain carries TRBV24-1 and TRBJ2-2, with no clear D. Germline CDR1 KGHDR, CDR2 SFDVKD. Trimming stripped 1 base from V and 1 base from J, with 9 bases between. The CDR3 is 16 residues long. DNA for the CDR3: TGTGCCACCAGTGATTTTGGGTCGGTGAACACCGGGGAGCTGTTTTTT. Protein product: CATSDFGSVNTGELFF.

A few counts support this clonotype. The J gene is TRBJ1-1, the V gene TRBV5-1, with a possible D match to TRBD1 (6 bases). This CDR3 is 15 amino acids long. Germline V lookup: CDR1 SGHRS, CDR2 YFSETQ. V lost 2 bases and J 11 bases, leaving 22 bases between the germline ends. Here the CDR3 DNA reads TGCGCCAGCAGCTTAGGTCCCGGGGCGGGACAACTTGCTTTCTTT. Its protein is CASSLGPGAGQLAFF.

This clonotype was observed a few times. The chain couples TRBV3-1 to TRBJ1-1; perhaps TRBD1 as D (6 bases). Trimming pared 4 bases from V and 7 bases from J, leaving 16 bases between. The V gene's germline CDR1 is LGHDT and CDR2 YNNKEL (reference sequence). The CDR3 loop spans 14 amino acids. CDR3 region: CASSPRGVGLEAFF. CDR3 in DNA: TGTGCCAGCAGCCCCAGGGGAGTAGGGCTTGAAGCTTTCTTT.

V gene TRBV9 combines with J gene TRBJ2-7, with D possibly called TRBD1 or TRBD2 (5 bases each). Trimming took 3 bases from V and 2 from J, leaving 18 bases between them. This CDR3 contains 16 residues. In germline, CDR1 is SGDLS, CDR2 YYNGEE. DNA for the CDR3: TGTGCCAGCAGCGCCGCTGGGGACGGTCCAGCCTACGAGCAGTACTTC. Protein: CASSAAGDGPAYEQYF.